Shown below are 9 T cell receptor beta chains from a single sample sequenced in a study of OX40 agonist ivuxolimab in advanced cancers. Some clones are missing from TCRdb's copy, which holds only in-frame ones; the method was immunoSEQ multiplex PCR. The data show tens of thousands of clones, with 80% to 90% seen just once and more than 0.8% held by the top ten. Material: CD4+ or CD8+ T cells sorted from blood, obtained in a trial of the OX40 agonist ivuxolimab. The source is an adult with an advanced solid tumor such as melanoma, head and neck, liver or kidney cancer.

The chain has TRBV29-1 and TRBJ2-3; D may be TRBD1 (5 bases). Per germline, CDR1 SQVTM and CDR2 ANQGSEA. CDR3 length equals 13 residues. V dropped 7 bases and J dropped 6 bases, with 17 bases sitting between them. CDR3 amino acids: CSEVGLGLDTQYF. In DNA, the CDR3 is TGCAGCGAAGTGGGGCTGGGTCTCGATACGCAGTATTTT.

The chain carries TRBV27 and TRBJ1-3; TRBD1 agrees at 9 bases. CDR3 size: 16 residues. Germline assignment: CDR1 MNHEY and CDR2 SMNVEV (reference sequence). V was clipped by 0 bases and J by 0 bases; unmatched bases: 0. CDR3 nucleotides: TGTGCCAGCAGTTTATCGACAGGGGGCTCTGGAAACACCATATATTTT. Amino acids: CASSLSTGGSGNTIYF.

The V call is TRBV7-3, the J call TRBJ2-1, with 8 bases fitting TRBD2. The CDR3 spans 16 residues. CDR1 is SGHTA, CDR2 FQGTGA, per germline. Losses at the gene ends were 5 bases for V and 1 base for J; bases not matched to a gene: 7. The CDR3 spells CASSPQSGSSYNEQFF. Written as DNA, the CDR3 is TGTGCCAGCAGCCCCCAGAGCGGGAGTTCCTACAATGAGCAGTTCTTC.

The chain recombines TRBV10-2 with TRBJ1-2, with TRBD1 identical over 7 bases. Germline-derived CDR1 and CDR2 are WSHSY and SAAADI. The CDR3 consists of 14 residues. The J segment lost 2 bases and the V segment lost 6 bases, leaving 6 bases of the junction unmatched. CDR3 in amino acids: CASSSGGRNYGYTF. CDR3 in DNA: TGCGCCAGCAGCTCAGGGGGACGGAACTATGGCTACACCTTC.

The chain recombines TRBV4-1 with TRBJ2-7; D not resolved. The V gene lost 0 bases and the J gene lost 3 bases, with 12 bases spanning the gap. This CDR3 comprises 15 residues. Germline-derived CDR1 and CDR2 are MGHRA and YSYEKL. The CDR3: CASSQELSGLYEQYF. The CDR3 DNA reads TGCGCCAGCAGCCAAGAATTATCGGGCCTCTACGAGCAGTACTTC.

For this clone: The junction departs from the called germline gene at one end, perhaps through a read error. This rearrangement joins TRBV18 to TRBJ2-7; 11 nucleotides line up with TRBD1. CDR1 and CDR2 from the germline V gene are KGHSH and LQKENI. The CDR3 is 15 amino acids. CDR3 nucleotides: TGTACCAGCTCACCGGCGGACAGGGGGCGACCCGAGCAGTACTTC. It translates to CTSSPADRGRPEQYF.

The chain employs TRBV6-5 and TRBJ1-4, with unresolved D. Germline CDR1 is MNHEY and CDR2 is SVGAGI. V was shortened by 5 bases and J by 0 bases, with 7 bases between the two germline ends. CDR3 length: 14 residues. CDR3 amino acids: CASSRTATNEKLFF. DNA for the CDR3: TGTGCCAGCAGTCGGACTGCAACTAATGAAAAACTGTTTTTT.

As DNA, the CDR3 is TGTGCCAGCAGCCCTAGGGTAGGGGAGCTGTTTTTT. This codes for CASSPRVGELFF. The V gene is TRBV7-3, the J gene TRBJ2-2; D remains ambiguous. CDR1 SGHTA and CDR2 FQGTGA come from the germline V gene. V was clipped by 5 bases and J by 8 bases, with 9 bases between them. CDR3 size: 12 residues.

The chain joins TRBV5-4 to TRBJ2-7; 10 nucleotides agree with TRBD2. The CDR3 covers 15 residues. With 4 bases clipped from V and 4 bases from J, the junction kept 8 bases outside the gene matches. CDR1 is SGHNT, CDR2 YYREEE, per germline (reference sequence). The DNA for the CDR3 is TGTGCCAGCAGCCGAAAACTAGCGGGGCTTTACGAGCAGTACTTC. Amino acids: CASSRKLAGLYEQYF.